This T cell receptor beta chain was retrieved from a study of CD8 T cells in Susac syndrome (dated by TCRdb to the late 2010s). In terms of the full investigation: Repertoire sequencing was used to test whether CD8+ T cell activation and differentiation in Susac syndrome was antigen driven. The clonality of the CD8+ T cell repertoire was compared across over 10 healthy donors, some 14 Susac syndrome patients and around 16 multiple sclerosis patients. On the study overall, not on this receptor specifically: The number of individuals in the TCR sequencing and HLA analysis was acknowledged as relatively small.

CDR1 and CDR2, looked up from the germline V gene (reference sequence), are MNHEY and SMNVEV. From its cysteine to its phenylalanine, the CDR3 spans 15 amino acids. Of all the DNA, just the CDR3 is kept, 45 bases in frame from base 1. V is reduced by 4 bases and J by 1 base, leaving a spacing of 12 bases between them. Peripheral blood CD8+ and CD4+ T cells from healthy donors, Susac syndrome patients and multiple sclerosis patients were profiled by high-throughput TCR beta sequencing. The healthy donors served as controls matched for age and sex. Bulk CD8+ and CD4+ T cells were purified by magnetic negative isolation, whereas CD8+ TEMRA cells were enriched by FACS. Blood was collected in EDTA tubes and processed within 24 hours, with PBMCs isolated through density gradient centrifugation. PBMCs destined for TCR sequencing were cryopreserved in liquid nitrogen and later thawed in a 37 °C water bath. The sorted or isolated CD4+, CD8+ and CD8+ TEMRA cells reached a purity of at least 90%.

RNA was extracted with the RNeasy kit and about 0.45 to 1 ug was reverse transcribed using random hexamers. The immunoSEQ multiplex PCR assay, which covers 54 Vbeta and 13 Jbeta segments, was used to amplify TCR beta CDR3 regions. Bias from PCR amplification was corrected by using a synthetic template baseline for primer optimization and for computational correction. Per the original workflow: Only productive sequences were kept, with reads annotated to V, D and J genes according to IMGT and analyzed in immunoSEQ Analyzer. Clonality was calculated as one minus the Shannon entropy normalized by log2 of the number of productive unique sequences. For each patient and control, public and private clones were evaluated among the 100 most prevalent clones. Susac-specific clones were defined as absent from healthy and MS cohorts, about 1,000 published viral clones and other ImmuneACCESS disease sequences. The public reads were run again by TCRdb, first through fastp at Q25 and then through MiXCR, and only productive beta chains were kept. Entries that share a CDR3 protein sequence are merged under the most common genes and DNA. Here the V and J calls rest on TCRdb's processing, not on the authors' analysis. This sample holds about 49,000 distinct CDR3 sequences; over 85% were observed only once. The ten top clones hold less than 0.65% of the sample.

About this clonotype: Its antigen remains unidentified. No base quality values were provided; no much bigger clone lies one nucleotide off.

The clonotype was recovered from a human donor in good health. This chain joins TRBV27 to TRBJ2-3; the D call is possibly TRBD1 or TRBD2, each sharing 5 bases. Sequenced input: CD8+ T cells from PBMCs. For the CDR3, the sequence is CASSSRGRGTDTQYF. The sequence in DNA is TGTGCCAGCAGTTCCCGGGGCCGGGGCACAGATACGCAGTATTTT.